At least ten counts were recorded for the clone carrying this TCR beta chain. What it binds is not known. This entry belongs to a study of T-cell reconstitution after alpha-beta-depleted transplantation in children. Whole-study findings and limits: Newly produced T cells mostly accounted for T-cell counts and diversity one year post-transplant. Diversity of TCRbeta at day 60 was high in some patients, arising from surviving recipient T cells and thymic progenitors. About two months after transplant, alpha-beta T cells reportedly came from several hundred expanded graft clones.

The TCRbeta library was prepared with unique molecular identifiers. TCRdb ran MiXCR on the PCR reads and lists one entry per CDR3 protein. This table has about 580,000 distinct CDR3 sequences, roughly 24% appearing once. This TCR derives from a boy under two years old who had a stem cell transplant for acute myeloid leukemia, so the T cells may come from the graft donor. The sample here was PBMCs, mostly from graft donor cells, taken 360 days after TCRalphabeta/CD19-depleted stem cell transplant.

The CDR3 sequence: CASSYWGRSIQGHNEQFF. The DNA of the CDR3 is TGTGCCAGCAGTTATTGGGGGCGCAGCATCCAGGGCCACAATGAGCAGTTCTTC. The genes are TRBV6-5 and TRBJ2-1; a possible D gene is TRBD1 (6 bases). In germline, CDR1 is MNHEY, CDR2 SVGAGI. The CDR3 contains 18 residues. V was clipped by 3 bases and J by 5 bases, with 23 bases between them.